These T cell receptor beta chains were read from a single sample in a study of T cell responses to AZD1222 COVID-19 vaccine. The table came from immunoSEQ multiplex PCR; TCRdb's copy has only in-frame clones and leaves some out. The sample holds approximately 110,000 clones; approximately 90% are singletons and the top ten take 5.2%. Sequencing was performed on peripheral blood, taken on day 0 of AZD1222 vaccination. These receptors were obtained from an adult in good health. Both conserved end residues are part of each CDR3. Each record gives: V gene, clone size, D gene, J gene, CDR3 DNA, CDR3 protein. D genes are given only for firm matches. The size entry is marked missing in some rows and otherwise reads once, few, many or a size class.

>TRBV7-9|-|TRBD1|TRBJ2-6
TGTGCCAGCAGCTTGACAGGGGTTCGCTCTGGGGCCAACGTCCTGACTTTC
CASSLTGVRSGANVLTF
>TRBV4-1|-|TRBD2|TRBJ2-7
TGCGCCAGCAGCCAAGCCCCTAGCGGAGAACCCTACGAGCAGTACTTC
CASSQAPSGEPYEQYF
>TRBV18|few|TRBD1|TRBJ1-2
TGTGCCAGCCGCCCCGGGACAGGGGACTATGGCTACACCTTC
CASRPGTGDYGYTF
>TRBV5-4|-|TRBD1|TRBJ1-3
TGTGCCAGCAGCTTAGTGGGGACAGGGGGAAACACCATATATTTT
CASSLVGTGGNTIYF
>TRBV19|-|-|TRBJ2-6
TGTGCCAGTAGTCCAACTGACCCCCACTCTGGGGCCAACGTCCTGACTTTC
CASSPTDPHSGANVLTF
>TRBV6-4|-|-|TRBJ1-1
TGTGCCAGCAGTCTGTATTCAGGGAAGAGAACTGAAGCTTTCTTT
CASSLYSGKRTEAFF
>TRBV19|-|TRBD2|TRBJ2-3
TGTGCCAGTAGTAGGGCCCACGCGGGAGGTGCTAGCACAGATACGCAGTATTTT
CASSRAHAGGASTDTQYF
>TRBV5-1|-|-|TRBJ2-4
TGCGCCAGCAGCTTGGCCGCCAACCAAAACATTCAGTACTTC
CASSLAANQNIQYF
>TRBV19|-|TRBD1|TRBJ1-5
TGTGCCAGTAGTATGAGACCGGGACAGGGGAATCAGCCCCAGCATTTT
CASSMRPGQGNQPQHF
>TRBV7-3|-|-|TRBJ2-3
TGTGCCAGCAGCTTAGTGGGGGGAAGTGATACGCAGTATTTT
CASSLVGGSDTQYF
>TRBV28|-|-|TRBJ1-5
TGTGCCAGCAGTTACAGGGAGGATCAGCCCCAGCATTTT
CASSYREDQPQHF
>TRBV6-2/TRBV6-3|-|-|TRBJ2-7
TGTGCCAGCAGTTTCCCTCTCGGAGGGGTAGAACCCTACGAGCAGTACTTC
CASSFPLGGVEPYEQYF
>TRBV4-1|-|TRBD1|TRBJ1-5
TGCGCCAGCAGCCGTGGAGTGGGACAGGGTTTCGGCAGCAATCAGCCCCAGCATTTT
CASSRGVGQGFGSNQPQHF
>TRBV9|-|-|TRBJ2-5
TGTGCCAGCAGCCCATTGTGGCAGTCGGAGACCCAGTACTTC
CASSPLWQSETQYF
>TRBV6-6|-|-|TRBJ1-3
TGTGCCAGCAGTTTTATCGGGGCAAGCTCTGGAAACACCATATATTTT
CASSFIGASSGNTIYF
>TRBV3-1/TRBV3-2|-|-|TRBJ1-1
TGTGCCAGCAGCCAAGATGACACCCATGGCGTGGACACTGAAGCTTTCTTT
CASSQDDTHGVDTEAFF
>TRBV27|-|TRBD1|TRBJ1-4
TGTGCCAGCAGTTCACTTCAGACAGGGAATAATGAAAAACTGTTTTTT
CASSSLQTGNNEKLFF
>TRBV25-1|-|TRBD1|TRBJ2-6
TGTGCCACCAGCCGGGACAGAGCTTACGGTGGGGCCAACGTCCTGACTTTC
CATSRDRAYGGANVLTF
>TRBV30|-|-|TRBJ1-5
TGTGCCTGGAGTGTACGGGGCGCCAATCAGCCCCAGCATTTT
CAWSVRGANQPQHF
>TRBV7-3|-|-|TRBJ2-1
TGTGCCAGCAGCTCCCAGGGCAACACGGGTAATGAGCAGTTCTTC
CASSSQGNTGNEQFF
>TRBV6-2/TRBV6-3|-|-|TRBJ1-1
TGTGCCAGCAGCAAGAACACTGAAGCTTTCTTT
CASSKNTEAFF
>TRBV19|-|TRBD1|TRBJ2-7
TGTGCCAGTAGTATAGGGACAGGGGGCTACGAGCAGTACTTC
CASSIGTGGYEQYF
>TRBV11-1|-|-|TRBJ2-2
TGTGCCAGCAGCCCCTACCAGAACACCGGGGAGCTGTTTTTT
CASSPYQNTGELFF
>TRBV3-1/TRBV3-2|-|TRBD1|TRBJ1-2
TGTGCCAGCAGCCAACGGGACAGACCTAACTATGGCTACACCTTC
CASSQRDRPNYGYTF
>TRBV3-1/TRBV3-2|-|-|TRBJ1-1
TGTGCCAGCAGCCGGTTAGGGGTCATGAACACTGAAGCTTTCTTT
CASSRLGVMNTEAFF
>TRBV30|once|TRBD1|TRBJ2-2
TGTGCCTGGAGCCTAATCCCGGGACAGGGACCGAACACCGGGGAGCTGTTTTTT
CAWSLIPGQGPNTGELFF
>TRBV27|-|-|TRBJ2-5
TGTGCCAGCGCAAGGGGAGGACAGTTACAAGAGACCCAGTACTTC
CASARGGQLQETQYF
>TRBV6-5|-|-|TRBJ2-2
TGTGCCAGCACCAGGACGGGAAGGACCGGGGAGCTGTTTTTT
CASTRTGRTGELFF
>TRBV28|-|-|TRBJ1-5
TGTGCCAGCAGCTCTAGGGGTGTTAATCAGCCCCAGCATTTT
CASSSRGVNQPQHF
>TRBV9|-|-|TRBJ1-1
TGTGCCAGCAGCTCATTTGGGGCCCCCACTGAAGCTTTCTTT
CASSSFGAPTEAFF
>TRBV30|-|TRBD2|TRBJ2-3
TGTGCCTGGAGCGCTAGCGGGAGGCCAGATACGCAGTATTTT
CAWSASGRPDTQYF
>TRBV4-1|-|TRBD1|TRBJ1-1
TGCGCCAGCAGCCAAGAAGTGACAGGGGACACTGAAGCTTTCTTT
CASSQEVTGDTEAFF
>TRBV7-2|-|TRBD2|TRBJ2-1
TGTGCCAGCAGCTTAGATGGAGCGGGAGGTTACAATGAGCAGTTCTTC
CASSLDGAGGYNEQFF
>TRBV4-3|-|-|TRBJ1-3
TGCGCCAGCAGCCAAGAGATGGCTTACAACTCTGGAAACACCATATATTTT
CASSQEMAYNSGNTIYF
>TRBV28|few|-|TRBJ1-2
TGTGCCAGCAGTTTGGAGGGTGGCTACACCTTC
CASSLEGGYTF
>TRBV7-9|few|TRBD1|TRBJ1-4
TGTGCCAGCAGGGGACAGGGGGCAACTAATGAAAAACTGTTTTTT
CASRGQGATNEKLFF
>TRBV7-9|once|TRBD2|TRBJ2-3
TGTGCCAGCAGCTTAGATGGGAGGGGTGGTGAGGATACGCAGTATTTT
CASSLDGRGGEDTQYF
>TRBV28|once|-|TRBJ1-4
TGTGCCAGCAGTTCTAGCGGGGGGGGAGGGAATGAAAAACTGTTTTTT
CASSSSGGGGNEKLFF
>TRBV28|once|-|TRBJ2-1
TGTGCCAGCAGCGTACTAACCAACAATGAGCAGTTCTTC
CASSVLTNNEQFF
>TRBV5-1|-|-|TRBJ1-1
TGCGCCAGCAGCTTGGGACCGGTCGCGGGTGGGACTGAAGCTTTCTTT
CASSLGPVAGGTEAFF
>TRBV5-1|-|TRBD1|TRBJ1-6
TGCGCCAGCAGCTTACTACAGGGGAATTCACCCCTCCACTTT
CASSLLQGNSPLHF
>TRBV7-2|-|TRBD2|TRBJ2-7
TGTGCCAGCAGCTTACAGGGGTCTAGCGGGGGAATCTACGAGCAGTACTTC
CASSLQGSSGGIYEQYF
>TRBV28|-|-|TRBJ2-2
TGTGCCAGCAGTCCCGCGGGTGGGGGCTGGGGGACCGGGGAGCTGTTTTTT
CASSPAGGGWGTGELFF
>TRBV6-5|-|TRBD1|TRBJ1-6
TGTGCCAGCTGGGGACAGATAAATTCACCCCTCCACTTT
CASWGQINSPLHF
>TRBV28|-|-|TRBJ1-2
TGTGCGAGCAACGCCCCGGGACAACACTATGGCTACACCTTC
CASNAPGQHYGYTF
>TRBV2|-|-|TRBJ2-3
TGTGCCAGCAGTGTGGATTTCCGGGCAGATACGCAGTATTTT
CASSVDFRADTQYF
>TRBV10-3|-|TRBD1|TRBJ1-1
TGTGCCATCGGGGACAGGGGGAAACGCAGCACTGAAGCTTTCTTT
CAIGDRGKRSTEAFF
>TRBV29-1|-|TRBD1|TRBJ2-7
TGCAGCGTTACCGGACAGGAGACCTACGAGCAGTACTTC
CSVTGQETYEQYF
>TRBV28|-|-|TRBJ2-3
TGTGCCAGCAGTAACACGGGACTCCGCTTAACAGATACGCAGTATTTT
CASSNTGLRLTDTQYF
>TRBV2|-|-|TRBJ2-7
TGTGCCAGCAGTGACGACAGGAGCAACTACGAGCAGTACTTC
CASSDDRSNYEQYF
>TRBV19|-|-|TRBJ2-3
TGTGCCAGTAGTAATTTCCCCCGCACAGATACGCAGTATTTT
CASSNFPRTDTQYF
>TRBV7-9|-|-|TRBJ1-2
TGTGCCAGCAGCGTCGACTTAGGATATGGCTACACCTTC
CASSVDLGYGYTF
>TRBV20-1|-|-|TRBJ1-1
TGCAGTGCTAGCTTGAACACTGAAGCTTTCTTT
CSASLNTEAFF
>TRBV7-6|-|-|TRBJ1-4
TGTGCCAGCAGCTTACAGCCAGGTTTTAATGAAAAACTGTTTTTT
CASSLQPGFNEKLFF
>TRBV30|few|TRBD1|TRBJ2-5
TGTGCCTGGAGTGGGGACAGGGGGCTCGAAGAGACCCAGTACTTC
CAWSGDRGLEETQYF
>TRBV7-9|-|TRBD1|TRBJ1-3
TGTGCCAGCAGCCCGATGACAGGGGACTCTGGAAACACCATATATTTT
CASSPMTGDSGNTIYF
>TRBV28|-|-|TRBJ2-1
TGTGCCAGCAGCTATGGGTTGGATGAGCAGTTCTTC
CASSYGLDEQFF
>TRBV5-1|few|-|TRBJ2-6
TGCGCCAGCGGGGTAACAGGGACCTCTGGGGCCAACGTCCTGACTTTC
CASGVTGTSGANVLTF